One sample yielded the 30 T cell receptor beta chains listed below, sequenced in a study of T cells in Graves' hyperthyroidism and ophthalmopathy. What was amplified from RNA transcripts were TCR beta CDR3 regions. An initial round of RT-PCR targeting the TCR CDR3 relied on the HTBI primer set. MiXCR was run by TCRdb on the multiplex PCR reads, yielding one entry per CDR3 protein. The table shows 600,000 to 850,000 distinct CDR3 sequences, with roughly a sixth occurring only once. The sample taken for sequencing was blood. The receptors were sampled from a woman between 50 and 59 years old with Graves' hyperthyroidism that later progressed to Graves' ophthalmopathy.

The genes are TRBV27 and TRBJ2-3; unclear D gene. The CDR3 extends over 13 amino acids. CDR1 is MNHEY and CDR2 is SMNVEV in the germline V gene (reference sequence). V was cut by 5 bases and J by 3 bases, with 9 bases left in between. The chain's CDR3 is CASSQIETDTQYF. As DNA, the CDR3 is TGTGCCAGCAGTCAGATAGAAACAGATACGCAGTATTTT.

This clonotype occurred a few times. The chain has TRBV5-1 and TRBJ2-3; D is perhaps TRBD2 (6 bases). The CDR3 runs 14 residues. Germline V gene lookup returns CDR1 SGHRS and CDR2 YFSETQ. V was clipped by 2 bases and J by 4 bases, with 11 bases between them. The CDR3 DNA is TGCGCCAGCAGCTTCAGGGAGGCTGCAGATACGCAGTATTTT. Translating it yields CASSFREAADTQYF.

There are many counts of this clonotype. The chain recombines TRBV2 with TRBJ2-1; the D gene is possibly TRBD2 (6 bases). The CDR3 length is 15 residues. Germline CDR1 SNHLY, CDR2 FYNNEI. The V end was cut by 3 bases, the J end by 2 bases, with 11 bases between. In nucleotides, the CDR3 is TGTGCCAGCAGTGATAGCGGACGACCCTACAATGAGCAGTTCTTC. It encodes CASSDSGRPYNEQFF.

Only a few counts were recorded for this clonotype. This chain links TRBV29-1 with TRBJ2-2; D unresolved. The V and J ends lost 5 bases and 0 bases respectively, with 7 bases between them. The germline gives CDR1 SQVTM, CDR2 ANQGSEA. The CDR3 spans 13 residues. CDR3 DNA: TGCAGCGTTCAGTCCTCGAACACCGGGGAGCTGTTTTTT. Protein product: CSVQSSNTGELFF.

Ten or more counts support this clonotype. The rearrangement uses TRBV24-1 and TRBJ2-5, with 13 bases identical to TRBD2. Trimming took 4 bases from V and 4 from J; bases not matched to a gene: 11. The V gene's germline CDR1 is KGHDR and CDR2 SFDVKD. The CDR3 is 18 residues long. CDR3 amino acids: CATSERGLAGVKGETQYF. CDR3 bases: TGTGCCACCAGTGAGCGAGGACTAGCGGGGGTGAAAGGAGAGACCCAGTACTTC.

The V call is TRBV6-1, the J call TRBJ1-2; D remains unclear. Germline-derived CDR1 and CDR2 are MNHNS and SASEGT. The CDR3 contains 15 residues. Trimming took 6 bases from V and 6 from J, leaving 20 bases between them. CDR3 nucleotide sequence: TGTGCCAGCAGCCTTAAACTGGGAAGTTTAGATGGCTACACCTTC. As protein: CASSLKLGSLDGYTF.

This clonotype was recorded at least ten times. The rearrangement links TRBV5-1 to TRBJ2-7, with D unclear. The germline CDR1 and CDR2 sequences are SGHRS and YFSETQ. The CDR3 runs to 14 residues. V was trimmed by 0 bases and J by 4 bases, leaving 11 bases between them. CDR3 protein: CASSLGDTLYEQYF. For the CDR3, the DNA is TGCGCCAGCAGCTTGGGAGACACCCTGTACGAGCAGTACTTC.

The table lists this clonotype with many counts. This chain links TRBV2 with TRBJ1-5, with a tentative D call TRBD1 (6 bases). V gave up 1 base and J gave up 7 bases, with 11 bases separating them. The CDR3 is 14 amino acids. Per the germline V gene, CDR1 is SNHLY and CDR2 is FYNNEI. DNA for the CDR3: TGTGCCAGCAGTGAAGGGGAGGGGGGGCAGCCCCAGCATTTT. Its translation: CASSEGEGGQPQHF.

The table lists this clonotype with many counts. The chain employs TRBV12-3 or TRBV12-4 and TRBJ2-7; 7 bases map to TRBD1. The CDR3 contains 17 residues. With 2 bases clipped from V and 0 bases from J, the junction kept 10 bases outside the gene matches. CDR3 DNA: TGTGCCAGCAGTTTAATACTTCGGAGACAGGGCTCCTACGAGCAGTACTTC. The encoded protein is CASSLILRRQGSYEQYF.

This clonotype appeared a few times. This chain uses TRBV10-3 with TRBJ2-2; no definite D call. The length of the CDR3 is 13 residues. Trimming shortened V by 4 bases and J by 5 bases, and 8 bases separated the two germline ends. Germline-derived CDR1 and CDR2 are ENHRY and SYGVKD. CDR3 amino acids: CAISVADTGELFF. The CDR3 DNA reads TGTGCCATCAGTGTGGCTGATACCGGGGAGCTGTTTTTT.

The chain combines TRBV6-2 or TRBV6-3 with TRBJ2-3; D gene uncertain. The germline V gene encodes CDR1 MNHEY and CDR2 SVGEGT. The CDR3 loop spans 17 amino acids. V was shortened by 4 bases and J by 5 bases, with 22 bases between the two germline ends. The CDR3 here is CASSSPQDHWRGDTQYF. The CDR3 DNA reads as TGTGCCAGCAGTTCCCCTCAGGACCACTGGCGTGGAGATACGCAGTATTTT.

There are many counts of this clonotype. The chain recombines TRBV5-1 with TRBJ2-7; the D gene is possibly TRBD2 (5 bases). In germline, CDR1 is SGHRS, CDR2 YFSETQ. The CDR3 loop spans 14 amino acids. V was pared by 1 base and J by 3 bases, with 11 bases between. DNA for the CDR3: TGCGCCAGCAGCTTGCGGTTTGCGGGCTACGAGCAGTACTTC. Translating gives CASSLRFAGYEQYF. Full variable domain (missing parts from reference TRBV5-1 and TRBJ2-7): KAGVTQTPRYLIKTRGQQVTLSCSPISGHRSVSWYQQTPGQGLQFLFEYFSETQRNKGNFPGRFSGRQFSNSRSEMNVSTLELGDSALYLCASSLRFAGYEQYFGPGTRLTVT.

CDR3: CASSISAYYGYTF. The CDR3 nucleotides read TGTGCCAGTAGTATTTCCGCGTACTATGGCTACACCTTC. V usage is TRBV19 and J usage is TRBJ1-2; no firm D call. The germline V gene has CDR1 LNHDA and CDR2 SQIVND (reference sequence). The length of the CDR3 is 13 residues. V was shortened by 3 bases and J by 3 bases, with 8 bases between the two germline ends.

The rearrangement joins TRBV29-1 to TRBJ1-2; D remains ambiguous. V lost 3 bases and J lost 1, with 9 bases in between. CDR1 and CDR2 from the germline V gene are SQVTM and ANQGSEA. This CDR3 has 13 residues. The CDR3 spells CSVDYGNNYGYTF. The CDR3 DNA follows: TGCAGCGTTGATTATGGAAATAACTATGGCTACACCTTC.

This clonotype was seen a handful of times. The chain carries TRBV24-1 and TRBJ2-6; no reliable D call. Looked up from germline, CDR1 is KGHDR and CDR2 is SFDVKD. The CDR3 contains 14 residues. Trimming left V 3 bases short and J 3 bases short, with 5 bases between. The CDR3 reads CATSDPGGANVLTF. The CDR3 nucleotides are TGTGCCACCAGTGATCCAGGTGGGGCCAACGTCCTGACTTTC.

Many counts were recorded for this clonotype. The chain links TRBV2 to TRBJ2-5, with 10 bases fitting TRBD2. The germline V gene has CDR1 SNHLY and CDR2 FYNNEI. The CDR3 totals 15 residues. Trimming took 4 bases from V and 7 from J; bases not matched to a gene: 9. The CDR3 nucleotides are TGTGCCAGCAGTGTCTCCAGCGGGGGGGCGGGGACCCAGTACTTC. It specifies CASSVSSGGAGTQYF. The variable domain in full, with the rest retrieved from reference TRBV2 and TRBJ2-5, is EPEVTQTPSHQVTQMGQEVILRCVPISNHLYFYWYRQILGQKVEFLVSFYNNEISEKSEIFDDQFSVERPDGSNFTLKIRSTKLEDSAMYFCASSVSSGGAGTQYFGPGTRLLVL.

This chain links TRBV20-1 with TRBJ2-1, with TRBD2 matching over 7 bases. V lost 7 bases and J lost 0; bases outside the gene matches: 3. The CDR3 runs 13 residues. Per the germline V gene, CDR1 is DFQATT and CDR2 is SNEGSKA (reference sequence). CDR3 nucleotides: TGCAGTGAGGGAGGGAGCTCCTACAATGAGCAGTTCTTC. Its translation is CSEGGSSYNEQFF.

A word on this clonotype: At one end, the junction sequence differs from germline, possibly due to a read error. This chain uses TRBV6-4 with TRBJ1-4; no clear D gene. The CDR3 runs to 15 residues. The germline V gene has CDR1 MRHNA and CDR2 SNTAGT. The CDR3 DNA reads as TGTGCCAGCAGTTACCGGACGGAAATTAATGAAAAACCGTTTTTT. It encodes CASSYRTEINEKPFF.

V is TRBV19 and J is TRBJ1-5, with TRBD1 matching over 8 bases. Trimming at V came to 4 bases and at J to 6 bases, leaving 11 bases not matched to a gene. Per the germline V gene, CDR1 is LNHDA and CDR2 is SQIVND (reference sequence). The CDR3 sequence is 16 residues long. In DNA form, the CDR3 reads TGTGCCAGTAGTAAACGGACAGGGAGTAACAGTCAGCCCCAGCATTTT. Protein product: CASSKRTGSNSQPQHF. The full variable domain, completed using reference TRBV19 and TRBJ1-5, is DGGITQSPKYLFRKEGQNVTLSCEQNLNHDAMYWYRQDPGQGLRLIYYSQIVNDFQKGDIAEGYSVSREKKESFPLTVTSAQKNPTAFYLCASSKRTGSNSQPQHFGDGTRLSIL.

Of note for this clonotype: A read error may explain this, as a much larger clone is one base away. The chain recombines TRBV2 with TRBJ2-3; unclear D gene. The J call may be faulty, since TRBJ1-5 better matches the DNA end. The CDR3 extends over 11 amino acids. CDR1 and CDR2 (germline): SNHLY, FYNNEI. CDR3 nucleotide sequence: TGTGCCAGCAACCGGGTTGATACGCAGCATTTT. This codes for CASNRVDTQHF.

This clonotype was observed once. This sequence joins TRBV18 and TRBJ2-4; D unclear. Looked up from germline, CDR1 is KGHSH and CDR2 is LQKENI. The CDR3 has 15 amino acids. V lost 6 bases and J 7 bases, leaving 19 bases between the germline ends. The CDR3 sequence: CASSHSKSLGNIQYF. The CDR3 bases are TGTGCCAGCTCGCATTCCAAGAGCCTAGGGAACATTCAGTACTTC.

Ten or more counts support this clonotype. The gene calls are TRBV27 and TRBJ1-2; D not certain. The CDR3 consists of 15 residues. The V end was cut by 6 bases, the J end by 4 bases, with 18 bases between. Germline lookup yields CDR1 MNHEY and CDR2 SMNVEV (reference sequence). CDR3 residues: CASSEMMEWGYGYTF. The CDR3 nucleotides are TGTGCCAGCAGCGAAATGATGGAATGGGGCTATGGCTACACCTTC.

This clonotype appeared a few times. This chain joins TRBV5-1 and TRBJ2-1, with D possibly TRBD2 on 5 matching bases. The CDR3 spans 14 residues. V dropped 5 bases and J dropped 8 bases, with 17 bases sitting between them. The germline gives CDR1 SGHRS, CDR2 YFSETQ. In nucleotides, the CDR3 is TGCGCCAGCAGATGGAATGTGGGGAGCGATGAGCAGTTCTTC. Amino acids: CASRWNVGSDEQFF.

This clonotype was observed a handful of times. Here the CDR3 DNA reads TGCAGTGCTAGGAAGACAGGGGGCAGTGAAAAACTGTTTTTT. Amino acids: CSARKTGGSEKLFF. This sequence joins TRBV20-1 and TRBJ1-4; TRBD1 agrees at 10 bases. Germline CDR1 and CDR2: DFQATT and SNEGSKA (reference sequence). The ends lost 3 bases at V and 7 bases at J; junction bases unmatched: 5. The CDR3 length is 14 residues.

This clonotype was detected many times. The V and J genes are TRBV5-5 and TRBJ2-3, with D possibly being TRBD2 (6 bases). This CDR3 has 17 amino acids. CDR1 and CDR2 from the germline V gene are SGHKS and YYEKEE (reference sequence). The V end lost 4 bases, the J end lost 4 bases, and 22 bases lay between the germline ends. The DNA for the CDR3 is TGTGCCAGCAGCCGCGCCATAGGTTACGGGGGTCCAGATACGCAGTATTTT. This gives the protein CASSRAIGYGGPDTQYF.

Only a few counts were recorded for this clonotype. The CDR3 region has the DNA TGCGCCAGCAGCTTGTGGGGGACTACGAACACCGGGGAGCTGTTTTTT. Its protein is CASSLWGTTNTGELFF. The chain couples TRBV5-1 to TRBJ2-2; 7 bases align to TRBD2. V dropped 1 base and J dropped 0; count of bases not matched to a gene: 3. CDR1 and CDR2 (germline): SGHRS, YFSETQ. The CDR3 has 16 residues.

This clonotype turned up a few times. The chain combines TRBV9 with TRBJ2-5, with TRBD2 matching 10 bases. This CDR3 spans 16 amino acids. Trimming at V came to 0 bases and at J to 5 bases, leaving 7 bases not matched to a gene. CDR1 is SGDLS, CDR2 YYNGEE, per germline. The CDR3 DNA reads TGTGCCAGCAGCGTAGAGGGTAGCGGGAGGTGGGAGACCCAGTACTTC. Its translation: CASSVEGSGRWETQYF.

In this sample, this clonotype turned up many times. Written as DNA, the CDR3 is TGTGCCAGCAGCGTAGGGGACAGACTACCCAATGAAAAACTGTTTTTT. Translated, it gives CASSVGDRLPNEKLFF. The V gene is TRBV9, the J gene TRBJ1-4; 7 nucleotides agree with TRBD1. V was clipped by 0 bases and J by 5 bases; unmatched bases: 7. From germline, CDR1 is SGDLS and CDR2 YYNGEE. The CDR3 is 16 amino acids.

On this clonotype: This may arise from a read error, as a much more abundant clone is one base away. The chain has TRBV3-1 and TRBJ1-5, with D unclear. CDR1 and CDR2 from the germline V gene are LGHDT and YNNKEL (reference sequence). V lost 1 base to trimming and J lost 4 bases, with 5 bases between them. The CDR3 covers 13 residues. This CDR3 reads CASSQGVNQPQHF. The CDR3 DNA is TGTGCCAGCAGCCAAGGGGTGAATCAGCCCCAGCATTTT.

This clonotype has a handful of counts. This sequence joins TRBV6-2 or TRBV6-3 and TRBJ1-5; 10 nucleotides agree with TRBD1. The germline CDR1 and CDR2 sequences are MNHEY and SVGEGT. J was trimmed by 11 bases and V by 4 bases; bases with no gene match: 2. This CDR3 has 12 residues. This CDR3 is CASSLDRGAQHF. The CDR3 DNA follows: TGTGCCAGCAGTTTGGACAGGGGGGCCCAGCATTTT.